This record looks at one TCR beta chain sequence and its context. Its antigen is unknown. This sample stems from a study of radiotherapy plus CTLA-4 blockade in lung cancer. Study at large: For approximately 19% of patients, objective responses occurred, and about 34% had disease control. Study outcomes and limitations: Following radiotherapy plus ipilimumab, tumor-derived TCR clones expanded in the blood. How blood T cell clones changed early, along with interferon-beta, reportedly forecast response best.

Trimming took 0 bases from V and 5 from J, leaving 14 bases between them. Germline V gives CDR1 SGHNT, CDR2 YYREEE (reference sequence). The CDR3 totals 15 residues. Some clones are missing from TCRdb's copy, which holds only in-frame ones; the method was immunoSEQ multiplex PCR. The sample lists 65,000 to 100,000 clones; 75% to 90% were seen once. The receptor comes from a human donor with non-small cell lung cancer who had stable disease on radiotherapy plus ipilimumab. The chain couples TRBV5-4 to TRBJ2-5, with no clear D. This sample comprised peripheral blood, obtained from a patient treated with radiotherapy plus ipilimumab. The CDR3 region has the DNA TGTGCCAGCAGCTTGGAGGCCACCCTGAGGGAGACCCAGTACTTC. Amino acid sequence: CASSLEATLRETQYF.